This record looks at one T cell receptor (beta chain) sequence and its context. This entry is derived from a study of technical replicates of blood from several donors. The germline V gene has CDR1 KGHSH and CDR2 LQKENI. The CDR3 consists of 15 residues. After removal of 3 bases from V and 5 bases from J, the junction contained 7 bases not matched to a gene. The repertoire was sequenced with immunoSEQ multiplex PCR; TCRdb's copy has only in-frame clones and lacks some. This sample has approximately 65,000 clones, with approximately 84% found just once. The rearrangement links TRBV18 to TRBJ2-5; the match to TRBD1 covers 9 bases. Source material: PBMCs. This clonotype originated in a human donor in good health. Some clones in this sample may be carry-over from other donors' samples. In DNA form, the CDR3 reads TGTGCCAGCTCACCCGGACAGGGGAGGGTGGAGACCCAGTACTTC. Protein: CASSPGQGRVETQYF.